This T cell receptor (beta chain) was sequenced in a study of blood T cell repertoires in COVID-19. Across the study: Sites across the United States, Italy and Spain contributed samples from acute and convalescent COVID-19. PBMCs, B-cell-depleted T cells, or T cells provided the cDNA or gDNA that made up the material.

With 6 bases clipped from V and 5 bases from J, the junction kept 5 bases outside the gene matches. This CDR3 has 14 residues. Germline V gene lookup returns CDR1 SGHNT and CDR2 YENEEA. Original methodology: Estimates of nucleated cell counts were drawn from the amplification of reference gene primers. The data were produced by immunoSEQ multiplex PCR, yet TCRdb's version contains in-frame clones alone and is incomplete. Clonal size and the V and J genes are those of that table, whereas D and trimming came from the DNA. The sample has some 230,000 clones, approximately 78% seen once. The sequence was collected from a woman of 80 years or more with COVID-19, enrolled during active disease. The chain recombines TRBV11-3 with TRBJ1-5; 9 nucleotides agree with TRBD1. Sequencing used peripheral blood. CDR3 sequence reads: CASRPRDRDQPQHF. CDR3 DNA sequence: TGTGCCAGCAGACCCCGGGACAGGGATCAGCCCCAGCATTTT. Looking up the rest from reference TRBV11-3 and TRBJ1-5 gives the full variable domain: EAGVVQSPRYKIIEKKQPVAFWCNPISGHNTLYWYLQNLGQGPELLIRYENEEAVDDSQLPKDRFSAERLKGVDSTLKIQPAELGDSAVYLCASRPRDRDQPQHFGDGTRLSIL.